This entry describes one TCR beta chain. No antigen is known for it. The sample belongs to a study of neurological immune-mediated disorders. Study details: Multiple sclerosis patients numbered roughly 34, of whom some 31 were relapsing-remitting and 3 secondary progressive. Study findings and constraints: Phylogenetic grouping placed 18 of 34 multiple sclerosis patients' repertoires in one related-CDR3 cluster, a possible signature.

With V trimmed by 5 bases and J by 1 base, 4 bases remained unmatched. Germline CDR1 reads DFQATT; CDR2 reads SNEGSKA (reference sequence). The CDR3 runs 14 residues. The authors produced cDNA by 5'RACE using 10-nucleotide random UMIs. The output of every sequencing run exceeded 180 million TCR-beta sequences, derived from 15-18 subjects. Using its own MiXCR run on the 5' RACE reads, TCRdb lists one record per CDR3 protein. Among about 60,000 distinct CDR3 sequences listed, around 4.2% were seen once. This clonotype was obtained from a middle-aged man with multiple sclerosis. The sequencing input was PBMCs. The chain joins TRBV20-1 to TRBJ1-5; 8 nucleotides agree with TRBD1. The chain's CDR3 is CSAAGGASNQPQHF. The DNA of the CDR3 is TGCAGTGCTGCAGGGGGCGCGAGCAATCAGCCCCAGCATTTT.